This T cell receptor (beta chain) originates from a study of patients and donors after allogeneic stem cell transplantation. The CDR3 runs 15 residues. Germline trimming cut 5 bases from V and 2 bases from J; bases unmatched to any gene: 4. In germline, CDR1 is SGHTA, CDR2 FQGTGA. TCRdb reprocessed the RT-PCR reads via MiXCR and lists one record per CDR3 protein. The table has over 150,000 distinct CDR3 sequences, approximately 30% seen once. Sequencing used blood, either unsorted or a sorted T cell fraction (not recorded which). The V and J genes are TRBV7-3 and TRBJ2-2; TRBD2 matches at 8 bases. The TCR sequence derives from a human donor who was either an allogeneic HSCT recipient or a stem cell or donor lymphocyte infusion donor (not recorded which). It is not recorded whose cells these are; they may come from a transplant donor. The CDR3 DNA reads TGTGCCAGCAGCCCCGGGGGGGAAAACACCGGGGAGCTGTTTTTT. Translating it yields CASSPGGENTGELFF.